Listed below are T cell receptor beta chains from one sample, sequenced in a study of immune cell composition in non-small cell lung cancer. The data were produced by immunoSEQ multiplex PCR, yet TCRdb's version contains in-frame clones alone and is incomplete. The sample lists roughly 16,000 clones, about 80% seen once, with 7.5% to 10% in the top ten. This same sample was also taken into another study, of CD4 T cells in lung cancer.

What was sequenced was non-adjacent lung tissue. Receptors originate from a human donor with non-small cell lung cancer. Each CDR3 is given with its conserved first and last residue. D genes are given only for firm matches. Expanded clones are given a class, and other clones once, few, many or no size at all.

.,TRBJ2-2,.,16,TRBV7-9,TGTGCCAGCAGCCAGGGACACGGCTCGAACACCGGGGAGCTGTTTTTT,CASSQGHGSNTGELFF
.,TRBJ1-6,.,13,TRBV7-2,TGTGCCAGCAGCTTGAGCTATAATTCACCCCTCCACTTT,CASSLSYNSPLHF
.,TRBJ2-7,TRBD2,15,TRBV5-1,TGCGCCAGCAGCTTTCTAGCGGGGGGGCCCCACGAGCAGTACTTC,CASSFLAGGPHEQYF
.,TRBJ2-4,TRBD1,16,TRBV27,TGTGCCAGCAGTTCTTTCCAGGGGGTTGGCAAAAACATTCAGTACTTC,CASSSFQGVGKNIQYF
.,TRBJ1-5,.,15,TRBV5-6,TGTGCCAGCAGCGCCGGGACGAGCGGGTATCAGCCCCAGCATTTT,CASSAGTSGYQPQHF
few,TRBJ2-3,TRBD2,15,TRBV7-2,TGTGCCAGCAGCTCAACGGGACTAGCGGGGGCCCCTCCGTATTTT,CASSSTGLAGAPPYF
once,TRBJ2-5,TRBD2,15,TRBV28,TGTGCCACCGCGGGGGGAGCGGGGGTGGCGGAGACCCAGTACTTC,CATAGGAGVAETQYF
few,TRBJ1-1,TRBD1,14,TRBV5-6,TGTGCCAGCAGCCAAATCGTGTTGACAGGGACGGCTTTCTTT,CASSQIVLTGTAFF
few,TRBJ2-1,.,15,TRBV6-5,TGTGCCAGCAGGTCAGGGGGGAGCTTCGACAATGAGCAGTTCTTC,CASRSGGSFDNEQFF
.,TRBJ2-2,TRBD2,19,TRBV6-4,TGTGCCAGCAGTGGTCGGAAGCGGGGGGGAAGTAATAGCACCGGGGAGCTGTTTTTT,CASSGRKRGGSNSTGELFF
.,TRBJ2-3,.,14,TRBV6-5,TGTGCCAGCAGTGTACCCGGGACCGCGGATACGCAGTATTTT,CASSVPGTADTQYF
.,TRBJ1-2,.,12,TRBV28,TGTGCCAGCATCGGGGGTATGGATGGCTACACCTTC,CASIGGMDGYTF
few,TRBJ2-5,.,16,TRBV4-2,TGTGCCAGCAGCCAAGAGGTCCTGGGGCGCGGGGAGACCCAGTACTTC,CASSQEVLGRGETQYF
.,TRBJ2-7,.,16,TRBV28,TGTGCCAGCAGTCTCCCGGCAGGGAACCCCGGGGACGAGCAGTACTTC,CASSLPAGNPGDEQYF
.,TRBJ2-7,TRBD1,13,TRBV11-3,TGTGCCAGCAGCTTTGGACAGGACTACGAGCAGTACTTC,CASSFGQDYEQYF
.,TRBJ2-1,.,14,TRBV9,TGTGCCAGCAGCGGGGCGAACTCCTACAATGAGCAGTTCTTC,CASSGANSYNEQFF
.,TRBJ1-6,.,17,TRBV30,TGTGCCTGGAGTCAGGACGGACAATTCTCCTATAATTCACCCCTCCACTTT,CAWSQDGQFSYNSPLHF
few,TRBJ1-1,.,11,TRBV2,TGTGCCAGCAGTTCCGACGGTGAAGCTTTCTTT,CASSSDGEAFF
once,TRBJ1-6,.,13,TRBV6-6,TGTGCCAGCAGACTGACCGATAATTCACCCCTCCACTTT,CASRLTDNSPLHF
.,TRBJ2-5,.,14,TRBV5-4,TGTGCCAGCTCTCGAGAGGGGGGCGAAGAGACCCAGTACTTC,CASSREGGEETQYF
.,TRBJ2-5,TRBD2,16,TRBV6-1,TGTGCCAGCAGTGTTGGACCTAGCGGGGGGGAAGAGACCCAGTACTTC,CASSVGPSGGEETQYF
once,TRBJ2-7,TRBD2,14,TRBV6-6,TGTGCCAGCAGTAGCGGGGGGGGGTCCTACGAGCAGTACTTC,CASSSGGGSYEQYF